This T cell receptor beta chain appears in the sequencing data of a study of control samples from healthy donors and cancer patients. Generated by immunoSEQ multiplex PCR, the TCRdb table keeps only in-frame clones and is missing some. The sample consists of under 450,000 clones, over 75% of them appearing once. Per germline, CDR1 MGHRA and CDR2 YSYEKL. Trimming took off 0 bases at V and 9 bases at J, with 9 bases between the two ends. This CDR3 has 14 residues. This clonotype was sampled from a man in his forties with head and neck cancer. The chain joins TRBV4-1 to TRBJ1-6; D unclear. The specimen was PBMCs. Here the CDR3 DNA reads TGCGCCAGCAGCCAAGATAATGAGGTTTCACCCCTCCACTTT. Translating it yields CASSQDNEVSPLHF.